This T cell receptor beta chain was sequenced for a study of blood T cell repertoires in COVID-19. Across the study: Samples representing acute and convalescent COVID-19 were sourced from the United States, Italy and Spain. PBMCs, B-cell-depleted T cells, or T cells were the source of the cDNA or gDNA that made up the material.

V lost 3 bases and J lost 5, with 14 bases in between. CDR1 is ENHRY, CDR2 SYGVKD, per germline. The CDR3 is 16 amino acids. Original methodology: Reference gene primers were amplified, and this amplification served to estimate nucleated cell counts. The table came from immunoSEQ multiplex PCR; TCRdb's copy has only in-frame clones and leaves some out. V and J calls and clone size come straight from that table; D and trimming were deduced from the DNA. In the table there are about 240,000 clones, about four fifths of which are singletons. V gene TRBV10-3 combines with J gene TRBJ1-6, with TRBD1 as a possible D gene (5 bases). This TCR was sampled from a woman aged 80 or over with acute or convalescent COVID-19. The sequenced sample consisted of peripheral blood. CDR3 nucleotide sequence: TGTGCCATCAGTGACCCCGGCAGGGCAGATAATTCACCCCTCCACTTT. Its protein product is CAISDPGRADNSPLHF.